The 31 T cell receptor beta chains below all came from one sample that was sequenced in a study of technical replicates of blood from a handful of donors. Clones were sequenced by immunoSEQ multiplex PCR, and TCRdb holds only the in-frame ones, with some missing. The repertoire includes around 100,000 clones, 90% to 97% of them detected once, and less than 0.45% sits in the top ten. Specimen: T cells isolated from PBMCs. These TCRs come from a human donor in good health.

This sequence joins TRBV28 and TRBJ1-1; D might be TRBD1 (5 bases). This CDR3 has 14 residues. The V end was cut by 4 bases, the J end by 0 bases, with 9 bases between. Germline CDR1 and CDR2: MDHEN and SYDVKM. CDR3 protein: CASSSGVLNTEAFF. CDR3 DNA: TGTGCCAGCAGTTCGGGGGTTCTGAACACTGAAGCTTTCTTT.

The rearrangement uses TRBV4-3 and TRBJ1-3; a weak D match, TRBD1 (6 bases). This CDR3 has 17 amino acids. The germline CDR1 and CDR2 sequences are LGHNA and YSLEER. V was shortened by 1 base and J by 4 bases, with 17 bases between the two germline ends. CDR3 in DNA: TGCGCCAGCAGCCAAGTCTTACAGGGTCCCTCGGGAAACACCATATATTTT. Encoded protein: CASSQVLQGPSGNTIYF.

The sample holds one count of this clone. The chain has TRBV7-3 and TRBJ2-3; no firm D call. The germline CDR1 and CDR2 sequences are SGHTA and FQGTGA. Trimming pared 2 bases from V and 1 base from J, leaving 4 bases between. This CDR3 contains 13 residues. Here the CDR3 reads CASSLPGTDTQYF. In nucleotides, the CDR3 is TGTGCCAGCAGCTTACCCGGCACAGATACGCAGTATTTT.

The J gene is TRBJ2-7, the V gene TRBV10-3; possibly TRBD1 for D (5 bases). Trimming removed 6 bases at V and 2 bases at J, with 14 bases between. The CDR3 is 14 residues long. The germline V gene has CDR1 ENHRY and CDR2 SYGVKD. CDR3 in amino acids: CAISDTGHPYEQYF. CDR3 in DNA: TGTGCCATCAGCGATACCGGACATCCCTACGAGCAGTACTTC.

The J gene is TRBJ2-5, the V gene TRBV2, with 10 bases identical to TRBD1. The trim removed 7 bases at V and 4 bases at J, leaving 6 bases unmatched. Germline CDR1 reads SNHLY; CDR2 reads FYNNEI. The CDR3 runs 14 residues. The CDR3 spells CASTRQGAGETQYF. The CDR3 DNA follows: TGTGCCAGCACTAGACAGGGGGCAGGAGAGACCCAGTACTTC.

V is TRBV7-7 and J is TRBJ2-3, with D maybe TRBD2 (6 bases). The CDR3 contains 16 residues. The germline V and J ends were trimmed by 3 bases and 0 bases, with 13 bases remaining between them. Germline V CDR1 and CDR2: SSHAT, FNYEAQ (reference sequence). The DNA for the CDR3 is TGTGCCAGCAGCTTGGAGCCGGGACTGAGCACAGATACGCAGTATTTT. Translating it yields CASSLEPGLSTDTQYF.

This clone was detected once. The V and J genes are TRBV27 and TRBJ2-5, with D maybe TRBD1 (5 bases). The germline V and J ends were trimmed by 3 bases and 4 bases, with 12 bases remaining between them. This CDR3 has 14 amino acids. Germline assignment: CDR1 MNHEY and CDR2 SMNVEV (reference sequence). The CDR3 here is CASSFLQGRETQYF. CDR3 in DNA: TGTGCCAGCAGTTTTCTTCAGGGTCGAGAGACCCAGTACTTC.

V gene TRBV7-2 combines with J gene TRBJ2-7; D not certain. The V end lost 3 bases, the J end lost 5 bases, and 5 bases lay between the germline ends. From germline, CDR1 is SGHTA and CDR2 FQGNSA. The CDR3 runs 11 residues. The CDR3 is CASSFYNEQYF. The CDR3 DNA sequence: TGTGCCAGCAGCTTTTATAACGAGCAGTACTTC.

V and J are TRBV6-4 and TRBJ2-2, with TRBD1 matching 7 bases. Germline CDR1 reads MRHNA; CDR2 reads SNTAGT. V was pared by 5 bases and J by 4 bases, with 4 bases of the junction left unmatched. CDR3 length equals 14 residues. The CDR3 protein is CASSSRQGTGELFF. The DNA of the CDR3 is TGTGCCAGCAGTTCCAGACAGGGCACCGGGGAGCTGTTTTTT.

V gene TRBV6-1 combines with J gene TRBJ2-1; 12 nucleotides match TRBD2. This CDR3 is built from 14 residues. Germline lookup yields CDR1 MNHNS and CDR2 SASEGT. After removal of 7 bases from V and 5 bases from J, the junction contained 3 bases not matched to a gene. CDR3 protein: CASITSGGHNEQFF. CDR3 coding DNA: TGTGCCAGCATAACTAGCGGGGGGCACAATGAGCAGTTCTTC.

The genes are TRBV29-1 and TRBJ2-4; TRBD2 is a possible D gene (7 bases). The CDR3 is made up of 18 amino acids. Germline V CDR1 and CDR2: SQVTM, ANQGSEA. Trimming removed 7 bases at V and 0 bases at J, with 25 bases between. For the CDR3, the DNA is TGCAGCGCGAAGGGGGGCGGGGGACTTAATATAGCCAAAAACATTCAGTACTTC. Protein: CSAKGGGGLNIAKNIQYF. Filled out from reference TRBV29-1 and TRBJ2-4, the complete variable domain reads SAVISQKPSRDICQRGTSLTIQCQVDSQVTMMFWYRQQPGQSLTLIATANQGSEATYESGFVIDKFPISRPNLTFSTLTVSNMSPEDSSIYLCSAKGGGGLNIAKNIQYFGAGTRLSVL.

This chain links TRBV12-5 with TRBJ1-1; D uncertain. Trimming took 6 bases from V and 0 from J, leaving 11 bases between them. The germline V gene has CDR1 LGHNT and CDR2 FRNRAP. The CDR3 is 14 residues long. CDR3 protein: CASGLRGLNTEAFF. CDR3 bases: TGTGCTAGTGGCCTCCGAGGATTGAACACTGAAGCTTTCTTT.

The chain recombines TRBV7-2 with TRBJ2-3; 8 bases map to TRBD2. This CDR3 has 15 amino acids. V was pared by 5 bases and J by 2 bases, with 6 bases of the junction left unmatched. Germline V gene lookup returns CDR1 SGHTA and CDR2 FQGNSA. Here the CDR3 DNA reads TGTGCCAGCAGCCTTAGCGGGACCGTCACAGATACGCAGTATTTT. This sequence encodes CASSLSGTVTDTQYF. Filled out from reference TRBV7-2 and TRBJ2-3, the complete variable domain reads GAGVSQSPSNKVTEKGKDVELRCDPISGHTALYWYRQSLGQGLEFLIYFQGNSAPDKSGLPSDRFSAERTGGSVSTLTIQRTQQEDSAVYLCASSLSGTVTDTQYFGPGTRLTVL.

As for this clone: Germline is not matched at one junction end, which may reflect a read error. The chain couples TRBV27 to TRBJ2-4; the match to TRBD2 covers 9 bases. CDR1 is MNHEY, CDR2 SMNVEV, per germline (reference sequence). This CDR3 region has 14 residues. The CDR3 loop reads CASSFGEGLGLAYF. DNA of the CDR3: TGTGCCAGCAGTTTTGGGGAGGGCCTAGGACTAGCGTATTTC.

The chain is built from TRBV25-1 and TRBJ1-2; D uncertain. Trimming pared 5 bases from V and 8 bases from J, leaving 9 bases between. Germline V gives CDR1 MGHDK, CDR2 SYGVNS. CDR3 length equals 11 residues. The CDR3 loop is CASSWASGYTF. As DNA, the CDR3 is TGTGCCAGCAGTTGGGCATCGGGCTACACCTTC.

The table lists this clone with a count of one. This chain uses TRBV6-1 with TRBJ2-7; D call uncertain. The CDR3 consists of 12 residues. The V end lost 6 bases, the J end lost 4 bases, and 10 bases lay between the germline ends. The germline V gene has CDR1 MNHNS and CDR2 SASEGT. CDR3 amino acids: CASSLSMYEQYF. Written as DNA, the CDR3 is TGTGCCAGCAGCCTATCCATGTACGAGCAGTACTTC.

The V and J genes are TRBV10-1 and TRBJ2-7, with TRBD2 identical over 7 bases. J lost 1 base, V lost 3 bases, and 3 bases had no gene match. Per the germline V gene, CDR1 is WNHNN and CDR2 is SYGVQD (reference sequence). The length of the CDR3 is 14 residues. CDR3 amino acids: CASSDGGVSYEQYF. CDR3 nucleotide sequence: TGCGCCAGCAGTGATGGGGGGGTATCCTACGAGCAGTACTTC.

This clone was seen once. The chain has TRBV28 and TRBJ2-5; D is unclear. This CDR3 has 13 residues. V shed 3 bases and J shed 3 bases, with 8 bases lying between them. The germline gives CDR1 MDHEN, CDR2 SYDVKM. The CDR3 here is CASSLATEETQYF. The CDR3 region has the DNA TGTGCCAGCAGTTTGGCAACAGAAGAGACCCAGTACTTC.

CDR3 sequence (DNA): TGTGCCAGCAAGCCAGCGGGGAGCTCCTACGAGCAGTACTTC. This sequence encodes CASKPAGSSYEQYF. The gene calls are TRBV25-1 and TRBJ2-7; TRBD2 matches 7 bases. The CDR3 loop spans 14 amino acids. Germline V gene sequence: CDR1 MGHDK, CDR2 SYGVNS. V lost 7 bases to trimming and J lost 0 bases; unmatched junction nucleotides: 6.

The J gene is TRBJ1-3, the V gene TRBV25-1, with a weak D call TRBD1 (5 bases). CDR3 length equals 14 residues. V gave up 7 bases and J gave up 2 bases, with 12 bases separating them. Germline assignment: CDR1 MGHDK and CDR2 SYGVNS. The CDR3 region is CASISRAAGNTIYF. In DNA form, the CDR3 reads TGTGCCAGCATTTCCAGGGCAGCTGGAAACACCATATATTTT.

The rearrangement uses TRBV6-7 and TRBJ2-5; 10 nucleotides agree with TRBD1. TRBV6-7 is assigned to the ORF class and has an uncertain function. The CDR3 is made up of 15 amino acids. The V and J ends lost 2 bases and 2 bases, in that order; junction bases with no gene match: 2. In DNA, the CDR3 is TGTGCCAGCAGTTACCGGGGACAGGGGCAAGAGACCCAGTACTTC. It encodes CASSYRGQGQETQYF.

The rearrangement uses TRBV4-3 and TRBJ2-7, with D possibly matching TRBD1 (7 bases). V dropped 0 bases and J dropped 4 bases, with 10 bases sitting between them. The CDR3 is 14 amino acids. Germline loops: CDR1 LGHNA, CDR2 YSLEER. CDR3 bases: TGCGCCAGCAGCCAAGACAGGGGGAGGTACGAGCAGTACTTC. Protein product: CASSQDRGRYEQYF.

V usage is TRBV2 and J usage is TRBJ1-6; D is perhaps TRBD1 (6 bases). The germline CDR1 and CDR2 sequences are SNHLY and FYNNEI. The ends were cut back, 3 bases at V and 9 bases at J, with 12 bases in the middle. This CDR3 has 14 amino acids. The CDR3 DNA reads TGTGCCAGCAGTGATGAGACAGGCTTTTCACCCCTCCACTTT. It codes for CASSDETGFSPLHF.

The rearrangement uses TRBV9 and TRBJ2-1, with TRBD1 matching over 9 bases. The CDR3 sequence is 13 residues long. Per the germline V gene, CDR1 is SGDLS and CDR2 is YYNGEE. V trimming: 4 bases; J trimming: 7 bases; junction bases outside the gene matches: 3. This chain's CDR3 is CASSSGQGNEQFF. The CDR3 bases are TGTGCCAGCAGCTCAGGACAGGGGAATGAGCAGTTCTTC.

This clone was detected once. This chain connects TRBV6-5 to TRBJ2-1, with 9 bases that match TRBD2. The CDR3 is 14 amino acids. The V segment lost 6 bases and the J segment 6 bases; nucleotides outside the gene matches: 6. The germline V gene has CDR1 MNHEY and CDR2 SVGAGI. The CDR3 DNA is TGTGCCAGCAGCTATAGCGGGAGTCCCAATGAGCAGTTCTTC. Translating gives CASSYSGSPNEQFF.

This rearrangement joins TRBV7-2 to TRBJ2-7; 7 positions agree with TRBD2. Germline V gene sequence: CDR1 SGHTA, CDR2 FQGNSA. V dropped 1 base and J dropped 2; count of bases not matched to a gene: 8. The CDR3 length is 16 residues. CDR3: CASSLDVTSVPYEQYF. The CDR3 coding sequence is TGTGCCAGCAGCTTAGATGTCACTAGCGTTCCCTACGAGCAGTACTTC.

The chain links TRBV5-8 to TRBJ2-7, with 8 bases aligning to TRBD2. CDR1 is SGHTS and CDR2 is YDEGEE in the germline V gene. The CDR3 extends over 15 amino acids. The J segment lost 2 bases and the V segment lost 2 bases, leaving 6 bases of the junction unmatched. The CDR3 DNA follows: TGTGCCAGCAGCTTACCTCCGGGAGGGGCCTACGAGCAGTACTTC. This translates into CASSLPPGGAYEQYF.

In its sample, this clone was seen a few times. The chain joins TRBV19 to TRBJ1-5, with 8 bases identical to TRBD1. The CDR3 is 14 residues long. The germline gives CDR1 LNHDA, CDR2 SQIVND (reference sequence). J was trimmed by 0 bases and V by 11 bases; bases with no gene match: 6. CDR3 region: CAGGTGGSNQPQHF. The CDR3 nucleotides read TGTGCCGGCGGGACAGGAGGTAGCAATCAGCCCCAGCATTTT.

The CDR3 here is CASSLPFGQGYTF. The CDR3 DNA sequence: TGTGCCAGCAGTCTTCCGTTTGGGCAGGGCTACACCTTC. V usage is TRBV27 and J usage is TRBJ1-2; the D is unclear. Per the germline V gene, CDR1 is MNHEY and CDR2 is SMNVEV (reference sequence). This CDR3 is 13 amino acids long. Trimming removed 5 bases from V and 8 bases from J, with 15 bases in between.

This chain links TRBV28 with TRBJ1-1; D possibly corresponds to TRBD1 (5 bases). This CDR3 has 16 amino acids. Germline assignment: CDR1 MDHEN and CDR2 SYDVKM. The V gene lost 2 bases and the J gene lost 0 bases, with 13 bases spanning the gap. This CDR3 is CASSLGGTRMNTEAFF. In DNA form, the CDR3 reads TGTGCCAGCAGTTTAGGGGGGACCCGAATGAACACTGAAGCTTTCTTT. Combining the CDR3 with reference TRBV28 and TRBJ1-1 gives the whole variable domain DVKVTQSSRYLVKRTGEKVFLECVQDMDHENMFWYRQDPGLGLRLIYFSYDVKMKEKGDIPEGYSVSREKKERFSLILESASTNQTSMYLCASSLGGTRMNTEAFFGQGTRLTVV.

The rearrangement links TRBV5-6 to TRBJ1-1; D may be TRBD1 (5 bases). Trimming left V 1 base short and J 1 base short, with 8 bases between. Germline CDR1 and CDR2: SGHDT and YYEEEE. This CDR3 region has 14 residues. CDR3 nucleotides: TGTGCCAGCAGCTTGTACAGGAGGAACACTGAAGCTTTCTTT. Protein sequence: CASSLYRRNTEAFF.